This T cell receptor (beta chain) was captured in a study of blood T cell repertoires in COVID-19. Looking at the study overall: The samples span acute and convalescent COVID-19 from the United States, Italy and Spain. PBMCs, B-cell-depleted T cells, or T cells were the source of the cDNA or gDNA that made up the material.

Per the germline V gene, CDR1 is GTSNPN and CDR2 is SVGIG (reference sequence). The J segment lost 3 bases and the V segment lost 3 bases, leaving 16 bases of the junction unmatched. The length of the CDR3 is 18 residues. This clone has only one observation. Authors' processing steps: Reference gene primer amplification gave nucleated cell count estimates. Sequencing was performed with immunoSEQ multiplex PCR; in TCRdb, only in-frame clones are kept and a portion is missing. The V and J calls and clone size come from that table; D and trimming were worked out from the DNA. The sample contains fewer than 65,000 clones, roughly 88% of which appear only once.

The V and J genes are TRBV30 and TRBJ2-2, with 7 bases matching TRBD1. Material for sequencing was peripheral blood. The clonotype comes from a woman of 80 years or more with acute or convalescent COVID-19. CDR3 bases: TGTGCCTGGAGGCTCCCTCCGGTACAGGGGCCGGACACCGGGGAGCTGTTTTTT. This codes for CAWRLPPVQGPDTGELFF.